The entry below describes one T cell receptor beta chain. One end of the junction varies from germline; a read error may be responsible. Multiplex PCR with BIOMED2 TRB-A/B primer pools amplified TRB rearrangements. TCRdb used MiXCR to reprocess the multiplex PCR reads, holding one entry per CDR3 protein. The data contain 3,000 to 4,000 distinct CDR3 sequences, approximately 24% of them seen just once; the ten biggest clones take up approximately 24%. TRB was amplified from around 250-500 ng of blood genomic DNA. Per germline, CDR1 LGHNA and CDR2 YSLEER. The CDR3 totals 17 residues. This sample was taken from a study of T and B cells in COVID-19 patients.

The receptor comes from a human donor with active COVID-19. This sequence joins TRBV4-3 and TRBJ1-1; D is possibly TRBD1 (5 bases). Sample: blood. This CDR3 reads CASSQDPSEAGKAMAFF. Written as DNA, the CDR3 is TGTGCCAGCAGCCAAGATCCGAGCGAGGCAGGGAAAGCGATGGCTTTCTTT.